The 20 T cell receptor beta chains presented below share a single source sample, sequenced in a study of control samples from healthy donors and cancer patients. The method was immunoSEQ multiplex PCR; TCRdb's version includes in-frame clones alone and lacks a portion of them. Here the sample spans 150,000 to 200,000 clones, just over 90% being singletons. The sequenced sample was blood. The origin of the receptors is a man aged 25-45 years in good health.

This clone was observed a single time. V and J are TRBV12-5 and TRBJ2-3; D unclear. Trimming removed 5 bases at V and 2 bases at J, with 5 bases between. The CDR3 runs to 12 residues. Germline V gene lookup returns CDR1 LGHNT and CDR2 FRNRAP. CDR3 amino acids: CASGTYTDTQYF. CDR3 DNA: TGTGCTAGTGGTACCTACACAGATACGCAGTATTTT.

This clone was found once. This chain links TRBV3-1 (or the pseudogene TRBV3-2) with TRBJ2-1, with 8 bases identical to TRBD1. V dropped 4 bases and J dropped 0; count of bases not matched to a gene: 8. The CDR3 totals 17 residues. Germline V gene data show CDR1 as LGHDT and CDR2 as YNNKEL (reference sequence). The CDR3 DNA is TGTGCCAGCAGCCGACCGGGACAGGACTTCTCCTACAATGAGCAGTTCTTC. Amino acids: CASSRPGQDFSYNEQFF.

The gene calls are TRBV10-3 and TRBJ1-4; D is unresolved. Trimming cost V 0 bases and J 8 bases, with 10 bases left between them. The CDR3 has 14 amino acids. CDR1 is ENHRY, CDR2 SYGVKD, per germline. CDR3 DNA sequence: TGTGCCATCAGTGAGTCCCGGGTGACCGAAAAACTGTTTTTT. Translated, it gives CAISESRVTEKLFF.

V gene TRBV3-1 (or the pseudogene TRBV3-2) combines with J gene TRBJ2-7; D not certain. CDR1 and CDR2 (germline): LGHDT, YNNKEL (reference sequence). This CDR3 contains 13 residues. V gave up 1 base and J gave up 0 bases, with 4 bases separating them. CDR3 in amino acids: CASSQVLSYEQYF. DNA of the CDR3: TGTGCCAGCAGCCAAGTTCTCTCCTACGAGCAGTACTTC.

The V gene is TRBV6-5, the J gene TRBJ2-7, with TRBD1 identical over 10 bases. The CDR3 spans 15 residues. CDR1 and CDR2 (germline): MNHEY, SVGAGI. With 7 bases clipped from V and 2 bases from J, the junction kept 8 bases outside the gene matches. The CDR3 nucleotides read TGTGCCAGCAAAGCCGGGACAGGGGCGGCCTACGAGCAGTACTTC. Protein: CASKAGTGAAYEQYF.

The CDR3 region has the DNA TGTGCCAGCAGCCAAGATGGTGTGGGCGGGAGGGAAGATACGCAGTATTTT. Protein sequence: CASSQDGVGGREDTQYF. The J gene is TRBJ2-3, the V gene TRBV3-1 (or the pseudogene TRBV3-2); 9 positions match TRBD2. Losses at the gene ends were 0 bases for V and 5 bases for J; bases not matched to a gene: 9. Germline assignment: CDR1 LGHDT and CDR2 YNNKEL (reference sequence). CDR3 length: 17 amino acids.

This clone was seen a single time. V usage is TRBV27 and J usage is TRBJ2-1; 14 nucleotides match TRBD2. V gave up 6 bases and J gave up 7 bases; unmatched junction bases: 5. This CDR3 region has 15 residues. Germline CDR1 and CDR2: MNHEY and SMNVEV (reference sequence). CDR3 region: CASSPTSGRGNEQFF. The CDR3 DNA reads TGTGCCAGCAGCCCGACTAGCGGGAGGGGAAATGAGCAGTTCTTC.

This clone was seen a handful of times. V is TRBV19 and J is TRBJ2-7; either TRBD1 or TRBD2 may fit D (5 bases each). Trimming shortened V by 5 bases and J by 5 bases, and 19 bases separated the two germline ends. Germline CDR1 is LNHDA and CDR2 is SQIVND (reference sequence). This CDR3 spans 15 amino acids. The CDR3 protein is CASSPGAGASHEQYF. Written as DNA, the CDR3 is TGTGCCAGTAGTCCCGGAGCCGGGGCGTCCCACGAGCAGTACTTC. Full variable domain (outside the CDR3, taken from reference TRBV19 and TRBJ2-7): DGGITQSPKYLFRKEGQNVTLSCEQNLNHDAMYWYRQDPGQGLRLIYYSQIVNDFQKGDIAEGYSVSREKKESFPLTVTSAQKNPTAFYLCASSPGAGASHEQYFGPGTRLTVT.

Only one count was recorded for this clone. This chain joins TRBV6-6 and TRBJ1-5, with D unresolved. Germline CDR1 is MNHNY and CDR2 is SVGAGI (reference sequence). Trimming left V 2 bases short and J 3 bases short, with 8 bases between. The CDR3 runs 14 residues. The CDR3 here is CASSYQVVNQPQHF. The CDR3 DNA reads TGTGCCAGCAGTTACCAGGTAGTCAATCAGCCCCAGCATTTT.

The V and J genes are TRBV11-3 and TRBJ2-3; D unresolved. Per the germline V gene, CDR1 is SGHNT and CDR2 is YENEEA. The CDR3 is made up of 12 amino acids. V was clipped by 5 bases and J by 3 bases, with 6 bases between them. The CDR3 coding sequence is TGTGCCAGCAGCCCCGGAACAGATACGCAGTATTTT. Amino acids: CASSPGTDTQYF.

In this sample, this clone turned up once. V usage is TRBV27 and J usage is TRBJ2-7; the D is unclear. The CDR3 length is 12 residues. Trimming removed 2 bases at V and 6 bases at J, with 8 bases between. Per the germline V gene, CDR1 is MNHEY and CDR2 is SMNVEV (reference sequence). The CDR3 DNA is TGTGCCAGCAGTTTACCCGGCGCCGAGCAGTACTTC. This encodes CASSLPGAEQYF.

The chain links TRBV7-2 to TRBJ1-4; D not certain. The CDR3 consists of 13 residues. The germline V and J ends were trimmed by 5 bases and 12 bases, with 16 bases remaining between them. The germline V gene has CDR1 SGHTA and CDR2 FQGNSA. In DNA form, the CDR3 reads TGTGCCAGCAGCCCAAGTGGGGTGAGGGAACTGTTTTTT. This gives the protein CASSPSGVRELFF.

The chain uses TRBV19 and TRBJ2-2; 8 bases map to TRBD2. The junction had 15 bases not matched to a gene; V was cut back by 7 bases and J by 5 bases. The CDR3 sequence is 17 residues long. Germline V gene data show CDR1 as LNHDA and CDR2 as SQIVND (reference sequence). CDR3 protein: CASTPGGSGSWTGELFF. In DNA form, the CDR3 reads TGTGCCAGTACACCCGGTGGGAGCGGGAGTTGGACCGGGGAGCTGTTTTTT. The variable domain in full, with the rest retrieved from reference TRBV19 and TRBJ2-2, is DGGITQSPKYLFRKEGQNVTLSCEQNLNHDAMYWYRQDPGQGLRLIYYSQIVNDFQKGDIAEGYSVSREKKESFPLTVTSAQKNPTAFYLCASTPGGSGSWTGELFFGEGSRLTVL.

This chain uses TRBV3-1 (or the pseudogene TRBV3-2) with TRBJ1-1; the D is unclear. Germline V CDR1 and CDR2: LGHDT, YNNKEL (reference sequence). The CDR3 runs to 16 residues. V lost 0 bases and J 1 base, leaving 12 bases between the germline ends. Here the CDR3 reads CASSQDWSQWNTEAFF. The CDR3 DNA reads as TGTGCCAGCAGCCAAGATTGGAGCCAGTGGAACACTGAAGCTTTCTTT.

This sequence joins TRBV12-3 or TRBV12-4 and TRBJ1-2, with D perhaps TRBD1 (6 bases). This CDR3 comprises 12 residues. Deletions cut 6 bases from V and 4 bases from J, with 9 bases between. The CDR3 bases are TGTGCCAGCAGCTGGACAGCCTATGGCTACACCTTC. This gives the protein CASSWTAYGYTF.

The chain joins TRBV2 to TRBJ1-5, with D tentatively TRBD1 (6 bases). This CDR3 has 14 amino acids. Germline V gene data show CDR1 as SNHLY and CDR2 as FYNNEI. The V end lost 7 bases, the J end lost 3 bases, and 13 bases lay between the germline ends. The CDR3 sequence: CASTGGGLNQPQHF. The CDR3, as DNA: TGTGCCAGCACCGGTGGGGGCCTCAATCAGCCCCAGCATTTT.

V gene TRBV11-3 combines with J gene TRBJ1-6; a weak D match, TRBD1 (6 bases). The CDR3 has 13 amino acids. CDR1 is SGHNT, CDR2 YENEEA, per germline. The V end lost 4 bases, the J end lost 11 bases, and 12 bases lay between the germline ends. The CDR3 region is CASSSHREAPLHF. The CDR3 nucleotides are TGTGCCAGCAGCTCACACAGGGAGGCACCCCTCCACTTT.

This chain uses TRBV4-1 with TRBJ1-5; no firm D call. Germline V gene lookup returns CDR1 MGHRA and CDR2 YSYEKL. The CDR3 length is 15 residues. Trimming pared 5 bases from V and 2 bases from J, leaving 13 bases between. The CDR3 sequence is CASSSIGQGNQPQHF. DNA for the CDR3: TGCGCCAGCAGCTCCATCGGGCAGGGCAATCAGCCCCAGCATTTT.

This sequence joins TRBV6-2 or TRBV6-3 and TRBJ2-7; D uncertain. Germline assignment: CDR1 MNHEY and CDR2 SVGEGT. The CDR3 length is 13 residues. Trimming stripped 5 bases from V and 5 bases from J, with 13 bases between. The DNA of the CDR3 is TGTGCCAGCAGTCACGGATGGAATAACGAGCAGTACTTC. Translated: CASSHGWNNEQYF.

The chain joins TRBV7-3 to TRBJ2-5, with 10 bases that match TRBD2. Per germline, CDR1 SGHTA and CDR2 FQGTGA. The CDR3 has 17 residues. Losses at the gene ends were 5 bases for V and 5 bases for J; bases not matched to a gene: 14. The CDR3 bases are TGTGCCAGCAGCCGAATCGGGAGCGGGAGGGTCGCCGAGACCCAGTACTTC. Translation: CASSRIGSGRVAETQYF.